The next 3 T cell receptor beta chains were all read from a single sample in a study of T cell responses to AZD1222 COVID-19 vaccine (dated by TCRdb to the early 2020s). The library was obtained by the immunoSEQ multiplex PCR assay. TCRdb took over this immuneACCESS table, retaining in-frame rearrangements with V and J assigned. Such tables are incomplete; in checked studies, under half of the missing clones stem from an unresolved V gene, and the remainder is unexplained. The sample table records roughly 75,000 clones; about nine tenths of these occur just once. The ten most abundant clones make up roughly 18% of the sample. This specimen's time point label, interpreted: about 28 days (+/-7) after the second vaccine dose. This sample comprised peripheral blood, obtained 28 days after the second AZD1222 dose. These receptors all stem from an adult who received the AZD1222 COVID-19 vaccine.

CDR3 sequence reads: CATSDFGPSGGTQYF. The CDR3 DNA follows: TGTGCCACCAGTGATTTTGGGCCGAGCGGAGGTACGCAGTATTTT. This chain uses TRBV24-1 with TRBJ2-3; possibly TRBD2 for D (5 bases). The CDR3 sequence is 15 residues long. V was shortened by 1 base and J by 8 bases, with 15 bases between the two germline ends. CDR1 is KGHDR, CDR2 SFDVKD, per germline.

This clone was seen just once. This chain joins TRBV9 and TRBJ1-6, with D hard to call. This CDR3 has 20 amino acids. Germline V lookup: CDR1 SGDLS, CDR2 YYNGEE. V was shortened by 4 bases and J by 4 bases, with 27 bases between the two germline ends. The CDR3 coding sequence is TGTGCCAGCAGCCCTATAGCCGGAAATTCCGAGATCGTTTATAATTCACCCCTCCACTTT. Translation gives CASSPIAGNSEIVYNSPLHF.

The chain links TRBV15 to TRBJ2-5, with TRBD1 identical over 9 bases. The germline V gene encodes CDR1 LNHNV and CDR2 YYDKDF (reference sequence). CDR3 length: 16 residues. V was clipped by 0 bases and J by 5 bases; unmatched bases: 7. CDR3: CATSRERTGVGETQYF. In DNA, the CDR3 is TGTGCCACCAGCAGAGAGAGGACAGGGGTTGGGGAGACCCAGTACTTC.